One sample yielded the 5 T cell receptor beta chains listed below, sequenced in a study of cytomegalovirus exposure and HLA in healthy donors. Here immunoSEQ multiplex PCR was the method, and the copy in TCRdb shows in-frame clones only, minus some. This table has roughly 260,000 clones, 80% to 90% appearing once. Material for sequencing was PBMCs. Every receptor here comes from a man younger than 35 in good health and CMV-seronegative.

J is TRBJ2-7 and V is TRBV9; maybe TRBD1 (5 bases). This CDR3 comprises 14 residues. Trimming removed 4 bases from V and 3 bases from J, with 14 bases in between. Germline CDR1 is SGDLS and CDR2 is YYNGEE. The CDR3 here is CASSSPGRVYEQYF. CDR3 nucleotides: TGTGCCAGCAGCTCCCCGGGCAGGGTCTACGAGCAGTACTTC. Supplemented by reference TRBV9 and TRBJ2-7, the full variable domain reads DSGVTQTPKHLITATGQRVTLRCSPRSGDLSVYWYQQSLDQGLQFLIQYYNGEERAKGNILERFSAQQFPDLHSELNLSSLELGDSALYFCASSSPGRVYEQYFGPGTRLTVT.

V is TRBV27 and J is TRBJ2-7; D not certain. The CDR3 is made up of 16 amino acids. Trimming took 6 bases from V and 5 from J, leaving 23 bases between them. The germline V gene has CDR1 MNHEY and CDR2 SMNVEV (reference sequence). The CDR3 reads CASREPRWSNTNEQYF. Here the CDR3 DNA reads TGTGCCAGCAGGGAACCTCGATGGAGCAATACTAACGAGCAGTACTTC.

This chain connects TRBV30 to TRBJ2-6; D gene uncertain. Trimming cost V 5 bases and J 0 bases, with 11 bases left between them. Germline assignment: CDR1 GTSNPN and CDR2 SVGIG (reference sequence). The CDR3 consists of 15 residues. CDR3: CAWVRANSGANVLTF. The CDR3 nucleotides read TGTGCCTGGGTGAGAGCTAACTCTGGGGCCAACGTCCTGACTTTC.

This clone was detected only once. The chain has TRBV11-2 and TRBJ2-3; D is ambiguous. The CDR3 length is 13 residues. Looked up from germline, CDR1 is SGHAT and CDR2 is FQNNGV. The germline V and J ends were trimmed by 1 base and 6 bases, with 8 bases remaining between them. The CDR3 nucleotides are TGTGCCAGCAGCTTAGCTGTTGAGGATACGCAGTATTTT. Encoded protein: CASSLAVEDTQYF.

The chain recombines TRBV5-4 with TRBJ2-3; TRBD2 matches at 14 bases. V trimming: 9 bases; J trimming: 7 bases; junction bases outside the gene matches: 4. The CDR3 runs 13 residues. Germline CDR1 is SGHNT and CDR2 is YYREEE (reference sequence). CDR3 protein: CATGLAGGNTQYF. In nucleotides, the CDR3 is TGTGCCACCGGACTAGCGGGGGGAAATACGCAGTATTTT.